The 28 T cell receptor beta chains reported below all come from one sample, sequenced in a study of blood T cell repertoires in COVID-19. Method: immunoSEQ multiplex PCR; TCRdb's copy keeps in-frame clones and lacks some. The sample has 150,000 to 200,000 clones, 85% to 90% seen once. The sequenced material came from peripheral blood. The receptor source for this set is a woman in her 70s with COVID-19, enrolled during active disease.

V and J are TRBV6-6 and TRBJ1-1, with a tentative D call TRBD1 (5 bases). The CDR3 length is 12 residues. Trimming pared 7 bases from V and 4 bases from J, leaving 10 bases between. Germline V gives CDR1 MNHNY, CDR2 SVGAGI (reference sequence). This CDR3 is CASTHRSTEAFF. The CDR3 DNA follows: TGTGCCAGCACCCACAGGAGCACTGAAGCTTTCTTT.

The rearrangement joins TRBV7-2 to TRBJ1-2, with 7 nucleotides matching TRBD1. The CDR3 consists of 13 residues. The V gene end was trimmed by 0 bases and the J gene end by 6 bases; junction bases not matched to a gene: 1. From germline, CDR1 is SGHTA and CDR2 FQGNSA. The chain's CDR3 is CASSLAQGNGYTF. As DNA, the CDR3 is TGTGCCAGCAGCTTAGCACAGGGGAATGGCTACACCTTC.

This sequence joins TRBV2 and TRBJ1-1, with 10 positions matching TRBD1. V was pared by 4 bases and J by 4 bases, with 6 bases of the junction left unmatched. The CDR3 has 15 amino acids. CDR1 and CDR2 from the germline V gene are SNHLY and FYNNEI. CDR3 in amino acids: CASSVRTGGGTEAFF. The DNA for the CDR3 is TGTGCCAGCAGTGTCCGGACAGGGGGGGGCACTGAAGCTTTCTTT.

The J gene is TRBJ2-1, the V gene TRBV12-5, with D unresolved. Germline V CDR1 and CDR2: LGHNT, FRNRAP. Trimming left V 2 bases short and J 7 bases short, with 3 bases between. The CDR3 loop spans 11 amino acids. The CDR3 coding sequence is TGTGCTAGTGGTTTGTTAAATGAGCAGTTCTTC. The encoded protein is CASGLLNEQFF.

This clone was observed a single time. The chain couples TRBV5-8 to TRBJ2-6; no clear D. The CDR3 is 15 amino acids. The V and J ends lost 2 bases and 0 bases respectively, with 6 bases between them. CDR1 and CDR2 (germline): SGHTS, YDEGEE. The CDR3, as DNA: TGTGCCAGCAGCTTCGGTCTCTCTGGGGCCAACGTCCTGACTTTC. It is translated as CASSFGLSGANVLTF.

The chain combines TRBV12-5 with TRBJ2-7, with D perhaps matching TRBD1 (6 bases). Deletions cut 1 base from V and 10 bases from J, with 11 bases between. Germline-derived CDR1 and CDR2 are LGHNT and FRNRAP. The CDR3 has 12 residues. The CDR3 nucleotides read TGTGCTAGTGGTTTGGACCTACAGGGCCAGTACTTC. Protein: CASGLDLQGQYF.

The chain has TRBV7-9 and TRBJ1-3; tentatively, D is TRBD1 (6 bases). The CDR3 runs 15 residues. CDR1 is SEHNR, CDR2 FQNEAQ, per germline (reference sequence). The V gene lost 6 bases and the J gene lost 0 bases, with 12 bases spanning the gap. CDR3 protein: CASRRPDSSGNTIYF. CDR3 nucleotide sequence: TGTGCCAGCAGGCGCCCGGACAGCTCTGGAAACACCATATATTTT.

The chain recombines TRBV30 with TRBJ1-4, with D tentatively TRBD1 (6 bases). CDR3 length: 14 amino acids. V was pared by 4 bases and J by 2 bases, with 11 bases between. Germline CDR1 is GTSNPN and CDR2 is SVGIG (reference sequence). The CDR3 DNA is TGTGCCTGGAACAGGGTTTCGACTAATGAAAAACTGTTTTTT. Its protein is CAWNRVSTNEKLFF.

The chain carries TRBV11-3 and TRBJ1-2; no reliable D call. V lost 5 bases and J lost 0, with 13 bases in between. The CDR3 spans 15 residues. Per the germline V gene, CDR1 is SGHNT and CDR2 is YENEEA. The CDR3 protein is CASSPTVTSNYGYTF. The CDR3 DNA reads as TGTGCCAGCAGCCCAACGGTGACTTCTAACTATGGCTACACCTTC.

The chain carries TRBV5-4 and TRBJ2-5, with D possibly TRBD2 on 5 matching bases. Germline V gene lookup returns CDR1 SGHNT and CDR2 YYREEE (reference sequence). V was trimmed by 6 bases and J by 7 bases, leaving 22 bases between them. The CDR3 has 15 residues. This chain's CDR3 is CASTTRGPGGGTQYF. CDR3 bases: TGTGCCAGCACGACCCGAGGACCCGGAGGTGGGACCCAGTACTTC. The full variable domain, with the rest looked up from reference TRBV5-4 and TRBJ2-5, is ETGVTQSPTHLIKTRGQQVTLRCSSQSGHNTVSWYQQALGQGPQFIFQYYREEENGRGNFPPRFSGLQFPNYSSELNVNALELDDSALYLCASTTRGPGGGTQYFGPGTRLLVL.

The rearrangement joins TRBV18 to TRBJ1-5, with D possibly TRBD1 on 5 matching bases. The length of the CDR3 is 16 residues. V gave up 3 bases and J gave up 6 bases, with 18 bases separating them. Germline V lookup: CDR1 KGHSH, CDR2 LQKENI. The CDR3 loop reads CASSPNPGQGGQPQHF. The CDR3 DNA reads as TGTGCCAGCTCACCGAATCCCGGCCAGGGAGGTCAGCCCCAGCATTTT.

V and J are TRBV5-4 and TRBJ1-2, with D uncertain. There are 13 residues in the CDR3. Germline CDR1 reads SGHNT; CDR2 reads YYREEE (reference sequence). The V end lost 2 bases, the J end lost 9 bases, and 14 bases lay between the germline ends. The CDR3 here is CASSFDLLYSYTF. The DNA for the CDR3 is TGTGCCAGCAGCTTCGACTTGCTTTATAGCTACACCTTC.

The V gene is TRBV5-1, the J gene TRBJ1-2, with 7 bases identical to TRBD1. Germline assignment: CDR1 SGHRS and CDR2 YFSETQ. The V gene end was trimmed by 4 bases and the J gene end by 4 bases; junction bases not matched to a gene: 16. The CDR3 is made up of 17 amino acids. The CDR3 DNA is TGCGCCAGCAGCGGATCCGGAACTAGACAGGGAGGCTATGGCTACACCTTC. It yields the protein CASSGSGTRQGGYGYTF.

The chain carries TRBV5-4 and TRBJ2-3; 9 nucleotides agree with TRBD2. Germline CDR1 reads SGHNT; CDR2 reads YYREEE (reference sequence). The length of the CDR3 is 15 residues. V lost 3 bases and J lost 2; bases outside the gene matches: 4. The CDR3 DNA follows: TGTGCCAGCAGCTCTGGACTAGCGCTCACAGATACGCAGTATTTT. Residues: CASSSGLALTDTQYF.

The chain uses TRBV28 and TRBJ1-1; 12 bases agree with TRBD1. The CDR3 consists of 14 residues. J was trimmed by 6 bases and V by 6 bases; bases with no gene match: 5. Looked up from germline, CDR1 is MDHEN and CDR2 is SYDVKM. The CDR3 protein is CASSQGTGGPEAFF. The CDR3 bases are TGTGCCAGCAGCCAAGGGACAGGGGGCCCTGAAGCTTTCTTT.

This clone was recorded a few times. V gene TRBV4-1 combines with J gene TRBJ1-5, with D unresolved. V was shortened by 5 bases and J by 7 bases, with 15 bases between the two germline ends. The length of the CDR3 is 14 residues. The germline CDR1 and CDR2 sequences are MGHRA and YSYEKL. CDR3 region: CASSNPPVLQPQHF. CDR3 in DNA: TGCGCCAGCAGCAACCCCCCGGTTTTACAGCCCCAGCATTTT.

The V gene is TRBV2, the J gene TRBJ2-3, with 9 nucleotides matching TRBD2. Germline V gives CDR1 SNHLY, CDR2 FYNNEI. Germline trimming cut 6 bases from V and 1 base from J; bases unmatched to any gene: 5. CDR3 length equals 15 residues. CDR3 DNA: TGTGCCAGCAGGGTTAGCGGGGGAGGCACAGATACGCAGTATTTT. Translation gives CASRVSGGGTDTQYF.

The genes are TRBV7-3 and TRBJ2-1; maybe TRBD2 (6 bases). Germline-derived CDR1 and CDR2 are SGHTA and FQGTGA. The CDR3 extends over 12 amino acids. V gave up 1 base and J gave up 10 bases, with 8 bases separating them. The CDR3: CASSLNRGEQFF. The CDR3 region has the DNA TGTGCCAGCAGCTTAAACCGGGGGGAGCAGTTCTTC.

This clone was seen a handful of times. V is TRBV7-2 and J is TRBJ1-1; D gene ambiguous. V shed 4 bases and J shed 0 bases, with 6 bases lying between them. This CDR3 comprises 13 residues. Germline CDR1 reads SGHTA; CDR2 reads FQGNSA. CDR3: CASSSSVNTEAFF. CDR3 nucleotides: TGTGCCAGCAGCTCATCAGTGAACACTGAAGCTTTCTTT.

The chain is built from TRBV18 and TRBJ2-3, with 8 nucleotides matching TRBD2. The CDR3 has 15 residues. With V trimmed by 3 bases and J by 1 base, 3 bases remained unmatched. The germline gives CDR1 KGHSH, CDR2 LQKENI. CDR3 DNA sequence: TGTGCCAGCTCACCGCTAGCGGGCGGCACAGATACGCAGTATTTT. Translated: CASSPLAGGTDTQYF.

J is TRBJ2-2 and V is TRBV19; D not certain. V was cut by 2 bases and J by 6 bases, with 7 bases left in between. The CDR3 has 13 amino acids. Germline V lookup: CDR1 LNHDA, CDR2 SQIVND (reference sequence). The CDR3 DNA reads TGTGCCAGTAGTATAACGACTCCCGGGGAGCTGTTTTTT. Protein product: CASSITTPGELFF.

This clone appeared a single time. The chain has TRBV12-3 or TRBV12-4 and TRBJ1-5; D gene uncertain. Trimming pared 3 bases from V and 6 bases from J, leaving 9 bases between. This CDR3 is 13 amino acids long. For the CDR3, the DNA is TGTGCCAGCAGTTTTGAAGTTAGTCAGCCCCAGCATTTT. Amino acids: CASSFEVSQPQHF.

About this clone: The sample contains more than one DNA sequence encoding this CDR3. The chain employs TRBV5-1 and TRBJ1-3, with D possibly being TRBD1 (5 bases). Germline loops: CDR1 SGHRS, CDR2 YFSETQ. CDR3 length equals 14 residues. V lost 1 base and J lost 2, with 7 bases in between. The DNA of the CDR3 is TGCGCCAGCAGCTTGCAGGGAACTGGAAACACCATATATTTT. Translated: CASSLQGTGNTIYF.

The chain is built from TRBV4-1 and TRBJ1-5; 10 bases map to TRBD1. Losses at the gene ends were 3 bases for V and 4 bases for J; bases not matched to a gene: 6. Germline CDR1 MGHRA, CDR2 YSYEKL. This CDR3 is 16 amino acids long. CDR3 region: CASSQPGQGLNQPQHF. Written as DNA, the CDR3 is TGCGCCAGCAGCCAGCCGGGACAGGGGTTGAATCAGCCCCAGCATTTT.

The rearrangement uses TRBV7-2 and TRBJ2-5; D might be TRBD2 (6 bases). The CDR3 consists of 14 residues. CDR1 is SGHTA and CDR2 is FQGNSA in the germline V gene. Trimming took 2 bases from V and 4 from J, leaving 11 bases between them. In DNA form, the CDR3 reads TGTGCCAGCAGCTTAAGGGCGGGGTCAGAGACCCAGTACTTC. Its translation is CASSLRAGSETQYF.

This chain connects TRBV14 to TRBJ2-7; 8 bases fit TRBD2. The CDR3 totals 14 residues. In germline, CDR1 is SGHDN, CDR2 FVKESK. With 7 bases clipped from V and 2 bases from J, the junction kept 7 bases outside the gene matches. The CDR3 protein is CASTPSGGAYEQYF. CDR3 DNA sequence: TGTGCCAGCACCCCAAGCGGGGGAGCCTACGAGCAGTACTTC.

The chain couples TRBV5-1 to TRBJ1-1; D remains ambiguous. The CDR3 is 13 amino acids. Trimming cost V 0 bases and J 7 bases, with 10 bases left between them. The V gene's germline CDR1 is SGHRS and CDR2 YFSETQ. The CDR3 nucleotides read TGCGCCAGCAGCTTGGGGTACAGCTTTGAAGCTTTCTTT. It translates to CASSLGYSFEAFF.

The chain's CDR3 is CASSRDRGEQYF. The DNA of the CDR3 is TGTGCCAGCAGCCGGGACAGGGGCGAGCAGTACTTC. The chain joins TRBV11-2 to TRBJ2-7, with TRBD1 matching over 10 bases. The CDR3 sequence is 12 residues long. CDR1 and CDR2 (germline): SGHAT, FQNNGV. The J segment lost 6 bases and the V segment lost 5 bases, leaving 1 base of the junction unmatched.